This TCR beta chain was captured in a study of T cells in Graves' hyperthyroidism and ophthalmopathy. Turning to the study itself: Peripheral blood was taken when the disease was first diagnosed, before any treatment began.

With duration under 3 months, ophthalmopathy was active: Clinical Activity Score at least 3, NOSPECS at least 4. Every diagnosis used clinical symptoms, serum thyroxine and TRAb, thyroid ultrasound and orbital computed tomography. This clonotype was picked up a small number of times. Regions amplified from RNA transcripts were the TCR beta CDR3 regions. With the HTBI primer set, the TCR CDR3 went through a first round of RT-PCR. TCRdb processed the multiplex PCR reads anew with MiXCR; each CDR3 protein has one entry. The repertoire holds fewer than 700,000 distinct CDR3 sequences, with 15% to 20% as singletons. Trimming stripped 2 bases from V and 0 bases from J, with 11 bases between. This CDR3 comprises 15 residues. CDR1 LGHNA and CDR2 YNFKEQ come from the germline V gene.

The J gene is TRBJ2-7, the V gene TRBV4-2, with D tentatively TRBD1 (5 bases). This clonotype was sampled from a young woman with Graves' ophthalmopathy. The sequenced sample consisted of blood. This chain's CDR3 is CASSQLDKSSYEQYF. The DNA of the CDR3 is TGTGCCAGCAGCCAACTGGACAAGAGCTCCTACGAGCAGTACTTC.